This paragraph reports one T cell receptor beta chain. Its antigen is still unknown. Recipient blood drawn about 28 days pretransplant and days 30, 100, 180 after. This record belongs to a study of T cell clonotyping in hematopoietic cell transplantation. Broader study findings: Broader posttransplant TCR repertoire diversity was predicted by graft donor and pretransplant recipient Inverse Simpson Index values. At the given depth, recipient repertoires were over 95% de novo clonotypes.

Clones were read by immunoSEQ multiplex PCR, and TCRdb kept only the in-frame ones, dropping some. Counted here are 6,500 to 9,500 clones, more than 90% occurring once; the ten biggest clones make up 0.45%. The sample consisted of PBMCs, taken 30 days after allogeneic stem cell transplant. This sequence originates from a male patient aged 40-55 years who had an allogeneic stem cell transplant from a related donor, so the T cells may come from the graft donor. Some clones in this sample may be carry-over from other donors' samples.

CDR3 region: CASSSPGLRTTGELFF. DNA for the CDR3: TGTGCCAGCAGCTCTCCGGGACTAAGGACCACCGGGGAGCTGTTTTTT. The rearrangement uses TRBV11-3 and TRBJ2-2; 7 nucleotides agree with TRBD2. The CDR3 runs to 16 residues. Trimming took 4 bases from V and 4 from J; bases not matched to a gene: 9. Germline assignment: CDR1 SGHNT and CDR2 YENEEA.